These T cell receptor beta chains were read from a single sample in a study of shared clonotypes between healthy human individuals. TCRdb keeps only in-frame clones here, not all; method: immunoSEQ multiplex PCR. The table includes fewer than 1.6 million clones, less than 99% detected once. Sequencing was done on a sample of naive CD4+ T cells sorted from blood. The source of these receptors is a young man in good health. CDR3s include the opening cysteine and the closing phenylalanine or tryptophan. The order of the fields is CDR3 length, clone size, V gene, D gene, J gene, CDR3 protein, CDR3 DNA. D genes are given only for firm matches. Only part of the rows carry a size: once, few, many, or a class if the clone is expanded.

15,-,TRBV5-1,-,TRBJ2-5,CASSNLGLVQETQYF,TGCGCCAGCAGCAATTTAGGACTTGTCCAAGAGACCCAGTACTTC
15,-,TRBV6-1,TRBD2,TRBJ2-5,CASSEAGAGGETQYF,TGTGCCAGCAGTGAAGCAGGGGCGGGAGGGGAGACCCAGTACTTC
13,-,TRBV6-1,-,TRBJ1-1,CASSEDVFTEAFF,TGTGCCAGCAGTGAAGACGTTTTCACTGAAGCTTTCTTT
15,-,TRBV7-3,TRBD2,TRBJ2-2,CASSSRLASTGELFF,TGTGCCAGCAGCTCCAGACTAGCGAGCACCGGGGAGCTGTTTTTT
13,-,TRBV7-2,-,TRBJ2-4,CASSSGAKNIQYF,TGTGCCAGCAGCTCCGGGGCCAAAAACATTCAGTACTTC
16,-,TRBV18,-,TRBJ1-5,CASSAEGRFSNQPQHF,TGTGCCAGCTCAGCAGAGGGGAGGTTTAGCAATCAGCCCCAGCATTTT
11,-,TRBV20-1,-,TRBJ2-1,CSAKGSNEQFF,TGCAGTGCCAAAGGGTCCAATGAGCAGTTCTTC
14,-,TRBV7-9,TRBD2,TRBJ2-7,CASSPVAGGGEQYF,TGTGCCAGCAGCCCCGTAGCGGGAGGGGGCGAGCAGTACTTC
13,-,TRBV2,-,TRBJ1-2,CASSLRIAPGYTF,TGTGCCAGCAGTCTCAGAATAGCCCCTGGCTACACCTTC
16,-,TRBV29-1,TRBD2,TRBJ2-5,CSVERQGGRAPETQYF,TGCAGCGTTGAACGTCAAGGCGGGAGGGCCCCAGAGACCCAGTACTTC
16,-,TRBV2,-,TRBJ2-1,CASSPSLGGSYNEQFF,TGTGCCAGCAGTCCCTCCCTCGGAGGCTCCTACAATGAGCAGTTCTTC
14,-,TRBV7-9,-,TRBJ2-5,CASSPGIGAATQYF,TGTGCCAGCAGCCCAGGGATAGGCGCCGCGACCCAGTACTTC
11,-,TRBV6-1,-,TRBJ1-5,CAANSNQPQHF,TGTGCCGCCAACAGCAATCAGCCCCAGCATTTT
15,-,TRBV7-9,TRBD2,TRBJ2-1,CASSSGTRVYNEQFF,TGTGCCAGCAGCTCCGGGACTAGGGTCTACAATGAGCAGTTCTTC
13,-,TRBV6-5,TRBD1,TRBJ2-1,CASRLTGGNEQFF,TGTGCCAGCAGACTCACAGGGGGCAATGAGCAGTTCTTC
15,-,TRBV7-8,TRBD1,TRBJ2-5,CASTPLTGARETQYF,TGTGCCAGCACCCCTCTGACAGGGGCGCGCGAGACCCAGTACTTC
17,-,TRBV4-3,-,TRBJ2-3,CASSQDPPSLVPHTQYF,TGCGCCAGCAGCCAAGACCCGCCCTCTTTGGTCCCTCATACGCAGTATTTT
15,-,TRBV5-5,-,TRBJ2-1,CASNRQGLRYNEQFF,TGTGCCAGCAACCGCCAGGGACTTCGATACAATGAGCAGTTCTTC
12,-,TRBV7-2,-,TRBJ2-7,CASSLTGDEQYF,TGTGCCAGCAGCTTAACAGGAGACGAGCAGTACTTC
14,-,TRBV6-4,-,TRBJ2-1,CASSEIGGYNEQFF,TGTGCCAGCAGTGAGATCGGGGGCTACAATGAGCAGTTCTTC
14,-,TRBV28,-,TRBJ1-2,CASRLQGGNYGYTF,TGTGCCAGCAGGCTACAGGGTGGTAACTATGGCTACACCTTC
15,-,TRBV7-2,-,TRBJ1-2,CASSPQESGFYGYTF,TGTGCCAGCAGCCCCCAGGAGTCAGGGTTCTATGGCTACACCTTC
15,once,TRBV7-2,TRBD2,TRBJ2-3,CASSYLAGWSDTQYF,TGTGCCAGCAGTTACCTAGCGGGATGGTCAGATACGCAGTATTTT
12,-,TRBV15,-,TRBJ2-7,CATSRWGDEQYF,TGTGCCACCAGCAGATGGGGCGACGAGCAGTACTTC
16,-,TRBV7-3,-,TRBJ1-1,CASSLRPAEGLTEAFF,TGTGCCAGCAGCTTACGCCCCGCAGAGGGTTTGACTGAAGCTTTCTTT
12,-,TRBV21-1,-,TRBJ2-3,CASSNIVATQYF,TGTGCCAGCAGCAATATCGTGGCTACGCAGTATTTT
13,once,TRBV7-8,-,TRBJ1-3,CASGFLGGNTIYF,TGTGCCTCGGGTTTCCTGGGGGGAAACACCATATATTTT
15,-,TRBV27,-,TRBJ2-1,CASSHHGTAYNEQFF,TGTGCCAGCAGCCACCACGGGACCGCCTACAATGAGCAGTTCTTC
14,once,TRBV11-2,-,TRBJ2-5,CASSRLQGQETQYF,TGTGCCAGCAGCAGACTTCAGGGACAAGAGACCCAGTACTTC
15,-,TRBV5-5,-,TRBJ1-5,CASSPGTGRNQPQHF,TGTGCCAGCAGCCCGGGGACGGGACGCAATCAGCCCCAGCATTTT
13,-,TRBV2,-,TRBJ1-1,CASGSQPNTEAFF,TGTGCCAGCGGATCTCAGCCGAACACTGAAGCTTTCTTT
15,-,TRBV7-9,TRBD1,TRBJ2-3,CASSLAGQGTDTQYF,TGTGCCAGCAGCTTAGCAGGACAGGGAACAGATACGCAGTATTTT
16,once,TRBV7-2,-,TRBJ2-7,CASSLGYSLSLYEQYF,TGTGCCAGCAGCTTAGGGTATAGCCTATCCCTCTACGAGCAGTACTTC
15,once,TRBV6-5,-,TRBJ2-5,CASSLGPPEPETQYF,TGTGCCAGCAGTTTAGGGCCGCCCGAGCCGGAGACCCAGTACTTC
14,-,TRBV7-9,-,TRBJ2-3,CASSFDRYTDTQYF,TGTGCCAGCAGCTTCGACAGGTACACAGATACGCAGTATTTT
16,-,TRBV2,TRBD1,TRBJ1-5,CASTPGTGKGDQPQHF,TGTGCCAGCACTCCCGGGACAGGGAAGGGCGATCAGCCCCAGCATTTT
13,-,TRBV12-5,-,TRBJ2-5,CASGGSSGETQYF,TGTGCTAGTGGTGGAAGCTCCGGAGAGACCCAGTACTTC
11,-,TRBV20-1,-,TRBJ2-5,CSARVPETQYF,TGCAGTGCTAGAGTTCCCGAGACCCAGTACTTC
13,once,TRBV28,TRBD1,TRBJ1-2,CASNPGQVGGYTF,TGTGCCAGCAACCCCGGACAGGTTGGAGGCTACACCTTC
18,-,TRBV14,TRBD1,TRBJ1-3,CASSQTGTGLISGNTIYF,TGTGCCAGCAGCCAAACCGGGACAGGGCTGATCTCTGGAAACACCATATATTTT
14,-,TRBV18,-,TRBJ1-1,CASSPRGANTEAFF,TGTGCCAGCTCACCAAGAGGGGCCAACACTGAAGCTTTCTTT
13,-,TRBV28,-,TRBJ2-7,CASSPPGHYEQYF,TGTGCCAGCAGCCCCCCCGGCCACTACGAGCAGTACTTC
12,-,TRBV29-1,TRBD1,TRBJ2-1,CSARQGVNEQFF,TGCAGCGCCCGACAGGGGGTAAATGAGCAGTTCTTC
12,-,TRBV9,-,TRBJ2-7,CASSPNFYEQYF,TGTGCCAGCAGCCCAAACTTCTACGAGCAGTACTTC
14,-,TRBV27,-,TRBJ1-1,CASSALRGNTEAFF,TGTGCCAGCAGTGCCCTCAGGGGAAACACTGAAGCTTTCTTT
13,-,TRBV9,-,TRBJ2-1,CASSVDGLNEQFF,TGTGCCAGCAGCGTAGATGGGCTTAATGAGCAGTTCTTC
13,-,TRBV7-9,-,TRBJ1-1,CASSLYQGTEAFF,TGTGCCAGCAGCTTATATCAGGGCACTGAAGCTTTCTTT
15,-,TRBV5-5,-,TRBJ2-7,CASNQNPWSRYEQYF,TGTGCCAGCAACCAAAACCCTTGGAGCCGGTACGAGCAGTACTTC